This entry lists 7 T cell receptor beta chains sequenced from one sample in a study of Ad26.COV2.S vaccination and SARS-CoV-2 variants. Measured with immunoSEQ multiplex PCR; TCRdb has only the in-frame clones, and not every one. The data show roughly 300,000 clones, around nine tenths seen once. This sample's treatment: 15 to 20 received Ad26.COV2.S at low or high dose, single or two shots; about 5 received placebo; per-sample allocation not given. At day 63 after the first vaccine or placebo injection, samples were drawn. Sequenced here: peripheral blood, sampled in a trial of Ad26.COV2.S vaccine versus placebo. Receptors originate from a person between 18 and 60 years old who received the Ad26.COV2.S COVID-19 vaccine or a placebo.

V usage is TRBV19 and J usage is TRBJ2-5; 10 positions agree with TRBD2. Germline CDR1 reads LNHDA; CDR2 reads SQIVND (reference sequence). The CDR3 spans 16 residues. V lost 5 bases and J lost 4; bases outside the gene matches: 10. In nucleotides, the CDR3 is TGTGCCAGTAGTTCCCGCCTAGCGGGAGTAGTAGAGACCCAGTACTTC. Its translation: CASSSRLAGVVETQYF. Drawing the rest from reference TRBV19 and TRBJ2-5, the complete variable domain is DGGITQSPKYLFRKEGQNVTLSCEQNLNHDAMYWYRQDPGQGLRLIYYSQIVNDFQKGDIAEGYSVSREKKESFPLTVTSAQKNPTAFYLCASSSRLAGVVETQYFGPGTRLLVL.

V is TRBV4-3 and J is TRBJ2-2, with D hard to call. V was clipped by 3 bases and J by 0 bases, with 14 bases between them. CDR3 length: 17 amino acids. Germline assignment: CDR1 LGHNA and CDR2 YSLEER. CDR3 amino acids: CASSQGPGRANTGELFF. CDR3 coding DNA: TGCGCCAGCAGCCAGGGTCCCGGACGGGCGAACACCGGGGAGCTGTTTTTT.

This chain uses TRBV2 with TRBJ1-1; perhaps TRBD1 as D (5 bases). V was trimmed by 0 bases and J by 1 base, leaving 15 bases between them. The CDR3 contains 17 residues. Germline CDR1 reads SNHLY; CDR2 reads FYNNEI. CDR3 DNA sequence: TGTGCCAGCAGTGAAGCCCCTCCGGGACGGGAGAACACTGAAGCTTTCTTT. Translating it yields CASSEAPPGRENTEAFF. The full variable domain, rest sourced from reference TRBV2 and TRBJ1-1, is EPEVTQTPSHQVTQMGQEVILRCVPISNHLYFYWYRQILGQKVEFLVSFYNNEISEKSEIFDDQFSVERPDGSNFTLKIRSTKLEDSAMYFCASSEAPPGRENTEAFFGQGTRLTVV.

The count of this clone is one. The chain joins TRBV24-1 to TRBJ2-5; D ambiguous. Germline-derived CDR1 and CDR2 are KGHDR and SFDVKD. The CDR3 is made up of 14 amino acids. The ends were cut back, 2 bases at V and 2 bases at J, with 8 bases in the middle. The CDR3 is CATSDYSDQETQYF. The CDR3 DNA reads TGTGCCACCAGTGATTATTCGGATCAAGAGACCCAGTACTTC.

The genes are TRBV10-2 and TRBJ2-2, with D perhaps TRBD1 or TRBD2 (5 bases each). The CDR3 runs to 14 residues. Deletions cut 8 bases from V and 3 bases from J, with 13 bases between. Germline V gene data show CDR1 as WSHSY and CDR2 as SAAADI. DNA of the CDR3: TGCGCCAGCGGGGACCCTCGATACACCGGGGAGCTGTTTTTT. It codes for CASGDPRYTGELFF.

This chain uses TRBV6-1 with TRBJ2-2, with D possibly being TRBD1 (6 bases). Germline lookup yields CDR1 MNHNS and CDR2 SASEGT. This CDR3 comprises 16 residues. Deletions cut 3 bases from V and 6 bases from J, with 17 bases between. In DNA, the CDR3 is TGTGCCAGCAGTGACGAAAAGGACAGCACGCCCGGGGAGCTGTTTTTT. It specifies CASSDEKDSTPGELFF.

The chain has TRBV28 and TRBJ2-3; 7 bases line up with TRBD2. The CDR3 spans 14 residues. Germline-derived CDR1 and CDR2 are MDHEN and SYDVKM. The ends lost 2 bases at V and 6 bases at J; junction bases unmatched: 5. CDR3 sequence reads: CASSLLLAADTQYF. The CDR3 DNA sequence: TGTGCCAGCAGTTTACTCCTAGCGGCTGATACGCAGTATTTT.